These 7 T cell receptor beta chains came from one sample sequenced in a study of cytomegalovirus exposure and HLA in healthy donors. Use of 60 Vbeta and 13 Jbeta primers characterized the PCR. TCRdb's table, derived via immunoSEQ multiplex PCR, lists solely in-frame clones and lacks some. The sample holds hundreds of thousands of clones, around 70% seen once. The sequenced sample consisted of PBMCs. Every receptor here comes from a man aged 35 to 55 in good health and CMV-seropositive.

V and J are TRBV5-4 and TRBJ2-1; the match to TRBD2 covers 10 bases. V was clipped by 3 bases and J by 8 bases; unmatched bases: 8. In germline, CDR1 is SGHNT, CDR2 YYREEE (reference sequence). The CDR3 runs to 15 residues. The CDR3 reads CASSSAGGLVDEQFF. CDR3 DNA: TGTGCCAGCAGCTCAGCGGGGGGGCTTGTAGATGAGCAGTTCTTC. Filled out from reference TRBV5-4 and TRBJ2-1, the complete variable domain reads ETGVTQSPTHLIKTRGQQVTLRCSSQSGHNTVSWYQQALGQGPQFIFQYYREEENGRGNFPPRFSGLQFPNYSSELNVNALELDDSALYLCASSSAGGLVDEQFFGPGTRLTVL.

This chain joins TRBV5-6 and TRBJ1-4, with D unclear. The V end lost 0 bases, the J end lost 2 bases, and 5 bases lay between the germline ends. The length of the CDR3 is 14 residues. Germline CDR1 is SGHDT and CDR2 is YYEEEE. Written as DNA, the CDR3 is TGTGCCAGCAGCTTGGACTCCACTAATGAAAAACTGTTTTTT. It yields the protein CASSLDSTNEKLFF.

The rearrangement links TRBV6-1 to TRBJ1-5, with D perhaps TRBD1 (5 bases). Germline V gene sequence: CDR1 MNHNS, CDR2 SASEGT. There are 15 residues in the CDR3. Trimming stripped 2 bases from V and 1 base from J, with 9 bases between. Here the CDR3 DNA reads TGTGCCAGCAGTGAATTGACAGCCAGCAATCAGCCCCAGCATTTT. Its translation: CASSELTASNQPQHF.

In the case of this clone: Additional DNA sequences in this sample encode the identical CDR3. The chain links TRBV6-5 to TRBJ2-2, with D possibly being TRBD1 (5 bases). This CDR3 has 14 residues. Trimming took off 3 bases at V and 4 bases at J, with 9 bases between the two ends. CDR1 is MNHEY and CDR2 is SVGAGI in the germline V gene. Here the CDR3 reads CASSYDSGTGELFF. The CDR3 DNA sequence: TGTGCCAGCAGTTATGACAGTGGCACCGGGGAGCTGTTTTTT.

This clone turned up a few times. The V gene is TRBV6-5, the J gene TRBJ2-7, with TRBD2 identical over 7 bases. V was clipped by 2 bases and J by 5 bases; unmatched bases: 6. This CDR3 comprises 14 residues. From germline, CDR1 is MNHEY and CDR2 SVGAGI. The CDR3 sequence is CASSYIGGSHEQYF. The DNA of the CDR3 is TGTGCCAGCAGTTACATCGGGGGGTCCCACGAGCAGTACTTC.

This sequence joins TRBV7-8 and TRBJ2-1; D is unresolved. Trimming left V 5 bases short and J 0 bases short, with 14 bases between. Looked up from germline, CDR1 is SGHVS and CDR2 is FQNEAQ. The CDR3 loop spans 16 amino acids. CDR3 loop: CASSVRGGSSYNEQFF. CDR3 in DNA: TGTGCCAGCAGCGTTCGCGGCGGAAGCTCCTACAATGAGCAGTTCTTC.

As to this clone: The junction shows a germline mismatch at one end, possibly a read error. This chain uses TRBV19 with TRBJ2-1; 13 nucleotides agree with TRBD2. The CDR3 covers 20 residues. Germline values: CDR1 LNHDA, CDR2 SQIVND (reference sequence). This CDR3 is CASSIGAGTSGASSDNEQFF. The CDR3 bases are TGTGCCAGTAGTATAGGGGCCGGGACTAGCGGGGCTAGCTCCGACAATGAGCAGTTCTTC.